The following is a TCR beta chain sequence with its context. Its antigen is not known. A much larger clone differs from this one at a single base, so this may be a read error. Co-extraction of both nucleic acids (RNA and DNA) used 20-30 mg of unsorted bulk tissue. From 400 to 500 ng total RNA, TCR beta cDNA was generated with a primer in the constant region. Nested multiplex PCR, run for three rounds with slightly modified ARM-PCR, yielded TCR beta libraries. TCRdb reprocessed the multiplex PCR reads via MiXCR and lists one record per CDR3 protein. The data contain 84,000 or so distinct CDR3 sequences, 72% of them singletons. These data belong to a study of tumor-infiltrating lymphocytes in primary liver carcinoma. About the study: Measuring 4.2 to 10 cm across, the tumors were staged as T1-T3 N0M0. Study outcomes and limitations: Relative to tumor region pairs, the tumor-adjacent and tumor-blood pairs showed overlap that was lower.

The clonotype originates from a man in his forties with primary liver carcinoma and hepatitis B virus infection. Source material: liver tumor tissue from sampling region 1. Subset meaning: tumor region T1, superior pole.

The chain's CDR3 is CASSLEGEYTDTQYF. DNA for the CDR3: TGTGCCAGCAGCTTGGAGGGCGAATACACAGATACGCAGTATTTT. The chain carries TRBV5-5 and TRBJ2-3; D is uncertain. Germline V gene data show CDR1 as SGHKS and CDR2 as YYEKEE (reference sequence). The V gene lost 0 bases and the J gene lost 2 bases, with 10 bases spanning the gap. There are 15 residues in the CDR3.